The 18 T cell receptor beta chains in this list originate from one sample, sequenced in a study of blood T cell repertoires in COVID-19. Measured with immunoSEQ multiplex PCR; TCRdb has only the in-frame clones, and not every one. The sample consists of some 200,000 clones, approximately 78% of them appearing once. Sequenced input: peripheral blood. These receptors all stem from a woman of 80 years or more with acute or convalescent COVID-19.

This chain joins TRBV30 and TRBJ2-2; weak D call: TRBD1 (5 bases). CDR1 is GTSNPN, CDR2 SVGIG, per germline (reference sequence). V gave up 0 bases and J gave up 1 base, with 9 bases separating them. CDR3 length equals 15 residues. CDR3 nucleotide sequence: TGTGCCTGGAGTGTAGGGGCACTGAACACCGGGGAGCTGTTTTTT. Protein: CAWSVGALNTGELFF. The variable domain in full, completed from reference TRBV30 and TRBJ2-2, reads SQTIHQWPATLVQPVGSPLSLECTVEGTSNPNLYWYRQAAGRGLQLLFYSVGIGQISSEVPQNLSASRPQDRQFILSSKKLLLSDSGFYLCAWSVGALNTGELFFGEGSRLTVL.

This rearrangement joins TRBV7-9 to TRBJ1-2; 7 positions agree with TRBD1. The trim removed 7 bases at V and 4 bases at J, leaving 6 bases unmatched. Germline V CDR1 and CDR2: SEHNR, FQNEAQ (reference sequence). The CDR3 is 13 amino acids. CDR3: CASTETGPYGYTF. The CDR3, as DNA: TGTGCCAGCACCGAGACAGGGCCCTATGGCTACACCTTC.

The V and J genes are TRBV6-5 and TRBJ2-1, with 9 bases lining up with TRBD2. V trimming: 5 bases; J trimming: 4 bases; junction bases outside the gene matches: 6. There are 15 residues in the CDR3. The germline gives CDR1 MNHEY, CDR2 SVGAGI. CDR3 sequence: CASSRRLAEYNEQFF. CDR3 nucleotide sequence: TGTGCCAGCAGTCGTAGACTAGCGGAGTACAATGAGCAGTTCTTC.

This chain connects TRBV11-3 to TRBJ2-7, with 11 nucleotides matching TRBD2. The CDR3 has 15 residues. Looked up from germline, CDR1 is SGHNT and CDR2 is YENEEA. Germline trimming cut 5 bases from V and 3 bases from J; bases unmatched to any gene: 6. The CDR3 loop reads CASSRSGGAVYEQYF. CDR3 coding DNA: TGTGCCAGCAGCCGTAGCGGGGGGGCGGTCTACGAGCAGTACTTC.

The chain recombines TRBV6-2 or TRBV6-3 with TRBJ1-5; possibly TRBD1 for D (5 bases). V was trimmed by 6 bases and J by 3 bases, leaving 9 bases between them. The CDR3 covers 13 residues. The germline CDR1 and CDR2 sequences are MNHEY and SVGEGT. The CDR3 is CASSSGFNQPQHF. The CDR3 DNA follows: TGTGCCAGCAGCTCAGGGTTCAATCAGCCCCAGCATTTT.

This clone was counted only a few times. The chain carries TRBV19 and TRBJ2-6; the match to TRBD2 covers 16 bases. V lost 4 bases to trimming and J lost 2 bases; unmatched junction nucleotides: 5. The CDR3 is 19 residues long. From germline, CDR1 is LNHDA and CDR2 SQIVND (reference sequence). The CDR3, as DNA: TGTGCCAGTAGTAGGGGGACTAGCGGGAGGGCCGCTGGGGCCAACGTCCTGACTTTC. Amino acid sequence: CASSRGTSGRAAGANVLTF.

The chain joins TRBV6-2 or TRBV6-3 to TRBJ2-7; 9 nucleotides align to TRBD1. Germline V gives CDR1 MNHEY, CDR2 SVGEGT. The V segment lost 2 bases and the J segment 6 bases; nucleotides outside the gene matches: 5. This CDR3 comprises 14 residues. CDR3 in amino acids: CASSYGTGFGEQYF. The CDR3 nucleotides are TGTGCCAGCAGTTACGGGACAGGGTTTGGCGAGCAGTACTTC.

The chain links TRBV6-2 or TRBV6-3 to TRBJ2-3, with 10 bases aligning to TRBD1. The CDR3 consists of 15 residues. Germline V lookup: CDR1 MNHEY, CDR2 SVGEGT. The V gene end was trimmed by 4 bases and the J gene end by 5 bases; junction bases not matched to a gene: 6. DNA of the CDR3: TGTGCCAGCAGTTTCGGACAGGGGGTCGTAGATACGCAGTATTTT. The encoded protein is CASSFGQGVVDTQYF.

This clone has a single count. CDR3 region: CASSPQTSRNTGELFF. The CDR3 DNA follows: TGCGCCAGCAGCCCCCAGACTAGCCGGAACACCGGGGAGCTGTTTTTT. This sequence joins TRBV5-1 and TRBJ2-2; 7 bases agree with TRBD2. After removal of 4 bases from V and 1 base from J, the junction contained 7 bases not matched to a gene. The CDR3 runs to 16 residues. CDR1 is SGHRS and CDR2 is YFSETQ in the germline V gene.

The chain combines TRBV19 with TRBJ2-5; 7 bases are shared with TRBD1. Germline-derived CDR1 and CDR2 are LNHDA and SQIVND (reference sequence). Trimming at V came to 4 bases and at J to 2 bases, leaving 4 bases not matched to a gene. The length of the CDR3 is 14 residues. The CDR3 sequence: CASSNPGGQETQYF. The DNA for the CDR3 is TGTGCCAGTAGTAATCCAGGGGGTCAAGAGACCCAGTACTTC.

This clone showed up just a few times. The V call is TRBV5-1, the J call TRBJ2-7, with 8 bases fitting TRBD1. The CDR3 is 14 residues long. CDR1 is SGHRS and CDR2 is YFSETQ in the germline V gene. V lost 0 bases to trimming and J lost 6 bases; unmatched junction nucleotides: 5. CDR3 region: CASSLGTGLLEQYF. The CDR3 DNA follows: TGCGCCAGCAGCTTGGGGACAGGGTTGCTCGAGCAGTACTTC.

The chain joins TRBV3-1 (or the pseudogene TRBV3-2) to TRBJ2-7, with 7 nucleotides matching TRBD1. The CDR3 has 14 amino acids. Per the germline V gene, CDR1 is LGHDT and CDR2 is YNNKEL (reference sequence). The ends lost 0 bases at V and 5 bases at J; junction bases unmatched: 4. The CDR3 is CASSQERGPHEQYF. CDR3 nucleotides: TGTGCCAGCAGCCAAGAAAGGGGGCCCCACGAGCAGTACTTC.

This clone appeared a single time. This chain connects TRBV20-1 to TRBJ1-2; D is possibly TRBD1 (6 bases). This CDR3 has 18 residues. CDR1 is DFQATT and CDR2 is SNEGSKA in the germline V gene (reference sequence). V lost 3 bases to trimming and J lost 3 bases, with 26 bases between them. CDR3 bases: TGCAGTGCTAGTTCGGAATACTACATCGCGACAGGCTACTATGGCTACACCTTC. Translated: CSASSEYYIATGYYGYTF.

The chain links TRBV5-1 to TRBJ1-1; 9 positions agree with TRBD1. Trimming at V came to 0 bases and at J to 6 bases, leaving 6 bases not matched to a gene. Germline V CDR1 and CDR2: SGHRS, YFSETQ. The CDR3 runs to 15 residues. CDR3 amino acids: CASSLATGGAAEAFF. For the CDR3, the DNA is TGCGCCAGCAGCTTGGCAACAGGGGGCGCCGCTGAAGCTTTCTTT.

V and J are TRBV7-6 and TRBJ2-7, with 7 bases aligning to TRBD1. The V and J ends lost 4 bases and 2 bases, in that order; junction bases with no gene match: 5. The CDR3 spans 14 residues. Germline V gene sequence: CDR1 SGHVS, CDR2 FNYEAQ. In nucleotides, the CDR3 is TGTGCCAGCAGCTACGCCGGGACAGCCTACGAGCAGTACTTC. Translated: CASSYAGTAYEQYF. Variable domain in full (rest from reference TRBV7-6 and TRBJ2-7): GAGVSQSPRYKVTKRGQDVALRCDPISGHVSLYWYRQALGQGPEFLTYFNYEAQQDKSGLPNDRFSAERPEGSISTLTIQRTEQRDSAMYRCASSYAGTAYEQYFGPGTRLTVT.

The chain employs TRBV4-3 and TRBJ1-1; D uncertain. Trimming removed 1 base from V and 3 bases from J, with 9 bases in between. CDR1 LGHNA and CDR2 YSLEER come from the germline V gene. CDR3 length: 14 amino acids. The DNA for the CDR3 is TGCGCCAGCAGCCAAGTTGCCTCGGACACTGAAGCTTTCTTT. The encoded protein is CASSQVASDTEAFF.

The chain has TRBV11-1 and TRBJ1-1, with D tentatively TRBD1 (6 bases). Trimming removed 1 base at V and 6 bases at J, with 12 bases between. This CDR3 region has 14 residues. Per germline, CDR1 SGHAT and CDR2 FQDESV (reference sequence). The CDR3 sequence: CASSLEQGLAEAFF. CDR3 nucleotides: TGTGCCAGCAGCTTAGAGCAGGGGCTCGCTGAAGCTTTCTTT. Drawing the rest from reference TRBV11-1 and TRBJ1-1, the complete variable domain is EAEVAQSPRYKITEKSQAVAFWCDPISGHATLYWYRQILGQGPELLVQFQDESVVDDSQLPKDRFSAERLKGVDSTLKIQPAELGDSAMYLCASSLEQGLAEAFFGQGTRLTVV.

In its sample, this clone was seen a few times. This chain uses TRBV6-1 with TRBJ1-1, with D perhaps TRBD1 (5 bases). V was pared by 1 base and J by 7 bases, with 13 bases between. The CDR3 contains 14 residues. From germline, CDR1 is MNHNS and CDR2 SASEGT. The CDR3 DNA follows: TGTGCCAGCAGTGAAGGATGGGGCCCGTTTGAAGCTTTCTTT. This codes for CASSEGWGPFEAFF.